The sequence of this T cell receptor beta chain was determined in a study of T cell clones after liver transplantation. Study-level information: Tolerance: complete withdrawal held at least one year, liver enzymes staying within twice normal. Timepoints were pre-transplant, pre-withdrawal, and after withdrawal was completed or failed.

In its sample, this clone was seen a few times. Its antigen remains unknown. The same CDR3 is also encoded by other DNA sequences in this sample. V trimming: 5 bases; J trimming: 1 base; junction bases outside the gene matches: 4. The CDR3 is made up of 14 amino acids. Germline CDR1 reads SGHTA; CDR2 reads FQGTGA. The assay was immunoSEQ multiplex PCR, and TCRdb's table has in-frame clones only and misses some. Of tens of thousands of clones detected, roughly nine tenths appear once; the ten largest clones hold less than 3%. Study-wide results and limits: The donor-reactive repertoire was only partly measurable in two subjects, lacking donor cells.

The clonotype comes from a human donor who received a liver transplant. The chain recombines TRBV7-3 with TRBJ2-5; 7 bases line up with TRBD1. The material was CD4+ T cells from blood, obtained before liver transplant. CDR3 sequence: CASSPTGLQETQYF. The CDR3, as DNA: TGTGCCAGCAGCCCGACAGGGCTCCAAGAGACCCAGTACTTC.